A selection of T cell receptor beta chains follows, all from one sample in a study of T cell responses to AZD1222 COVID-19 vaccine. Sequencing was performed with immunoSEQ multiplex PCR; in TCRdb, only in-frame clones are kept and a portion is missing. This table holds 50,000 to 70,000 clones, around 83% found once. This specimen consisted of peripheral blood, obtained on day 0 of MenACWY control vaccination. The receptors here all came from an adult in good health. CDR3s include the opening cysteine and the closing phenylalanine or tryptophan. A D gene is named only where the DNA matches it firmly. Clone sizes are given selectively: once, few, many, or a class where the clone is expanded.

>16|.|TRBV5-1|.|TRBJ2-2
CASSLEGTLNTGELFF
TGCGCCAGCAGCTTGGAGGGGACGCTAAACACCGGGGAGCTGTTTTTT
>12|.|TRBV12-3/TRBV12-4|.|TRBJ1-5
CASSSRGQPQHF
TGTGCCAGCAGTTCACGGGGCCAGCCCCAGCATTTT
>15|once|TRBV3-1/TRBV3-2|TRBD2|TRBJ2-3
CASRPAGGPSDTQYF
TGTGCCAGCAGACCAGCGGGAGGGCCATCGGATACGCAGTATTTT
>15|few|TRBV11-2|.|TRBJ2-3
CASSTEDYHTDTQYF
TGTGCCAGCAGCACGGAGGACTATCACACAGATACGCAGTATTTT
>14|.|TRBV4-3|.|TRBJ2-7
CASSQGASQDEQYF
TGCGCCAGCAGCCAAGGGGCAAGTCAGGACGAGCAGTACTTC
>15|.|TRBV19|TRBD2|TRBJ2-3
CASIKREGPTDTQYF
TGTGCCAGTATTAAGCGGGAGGGCCCGACAGATACGCAGTATTTT
>13|.|TRBV30|.|TRBJ1-1
CAWRTALNTEAFF
TGTGCCTGGAGAACAGCGTTGAACACTGAAGCTTTCTTT
>17|.|TRBV5-6|TRBD2|TRBJ2-5
CASSPYLTSGRDETQYF
TGTGCCAGCAGTCCATATTTGACTAGCGGGAGGGACGAGACCCAGTACTTC
>17|.|TRBV23-1|TRBD1|TRBJ1-1
CASSQSTGAGRNTEAFF
TGCGCCAGCAGTCAATCAACAGGGGCGGGTAGGAACACTGAAGCTTTCTTT
>12|.|TRBV9|TRBD1|TRBJ1-6
CASSATGGALHF
TGTGCCAGCAGCGCCACAGGGGGGGCCCTCCACTTT
>14|.|TRBV7-2|.|TRBJ2-5
CASSLGGGGETQYF
TGTGCCAGCAGCTTAGGGGGGGGCGGAGAGACCCAGTACTTC
>14|.|TRBV19|TRBD2|TRBJ2-7
CASSSGTTPYEQYF
TGTGCCAGTAGTTCCGGGACTACACCCTACGAGCAGTACTTC
>14|.|TRBV5-6|.|TRBJ1-5
CASSSGFSNQPQHF
TGTGCCAGCAGCTCGGGGTTTAGCAATCAGCCCCAGCATTTT
>15|few|TRBV5-4|TRBD2|TRBJ2-6
CASSKGLAGANVLTF
TGTGCCAGCAGCAAAGGACTAGCTGGGGCCAACGTCCTGACTTTC
>16|.|TRBV7-2|.|TRBJ2-5
CASTKNRLEGGGTQYF
TGTGCCAGCACCAAAAATCGCTTGGAGGGAGGAGGAACCCAGTACTTC
>15|.|TRBV29-1|TRBD1|TRBJ2-3
CSVEGKGASTDTQYF
TGCAGCGTTGAGGGGAAGGGGGCTAGCACAGATACGCAGTATTTT
>14|.|TRBV2|TRBD1|TRBJ1-1
CASSWTGVNTEAFF
TGTGCCAGCAGTTGGACAGGGGTGAACACTGAAGCTTTCTTT
>14|.|TRBV5-1|TRBD2|TRBJ2-3
CASRLAGAQDTQYF
TGCGCCAGCAGACTAGCGGGAGCTCAAGATACGCAGTATTTT
>14|.|TRBV19|.|TRBJ1-6
CASNPVGFNSPLHF
TGTGCCAGTAACCCCGTGGGGTTCAATTCACCCCTCCACTTT
>15|few|TRBV7-2|TRBD2|TRBJ2-1
CASSLATSGSIEQFF
TGTGCCAGCAGCTTAGCAACTAGCGGGAGTATTGAGCAGTTCTTC
>14|few|TRBV18|.|TRBJ1-1
CASSLTGPKAEAFF
TGTGCCAGCTCGCTTACAGGGCCTAAGGCTGAAGCTTTCTTT
>18|few|TRBV6-2/TRBV6-3|TRBD2|TRBJ2-3
CASSYPRSAGGIPDTQYF
TGTGCCAGCAGTTACCCCCGGTCTGCGGGAGGGATTCCAGATACGCAGTATTTT
>15|.|TRBV6-5|TRBD1|TRBJ1-1
CASSWTGGTAPEAFF
TGTGCCAGCAGTTGGACAGGGGGGACGGCCCCTGAAGCTTTCTTT
>14|.|TRBV28|.|TRBJ1-2
CASSLRVGRYGYTF
TGTGCCAGCAGTTTAAGAGTGGGACGGTATGGCTACACCTTC
>17|.|TRBV11-3|TRBD2|TRBJ2-1
CASSLDGLAGRYNEQFF
TGTGCCAGCAGCTTAGATGGTCTAGCGGGGCGGTACAATGAGCAGTTCTTC
>15|few|TRBV19|TRBD2|TRBJ2-2
CASSIWGRAVGELFF
TGTGCCAGTAGTATTTGGGGGAGGGCCGTCGGGGAGCTGTTTTTT
>13|.|TRBV23-1|.|TRBJ2-3
CASCTGCTDTQYF
TGCGCCAGCTGCACAGGATGCACAGATACGCAGTATTTT
>14|.|TRBV18|.|TRBJ2-3
CASSPPGFSDTQYF
TGTGCCAGCTCACCACCGGGTTTTTCAGATACGCAGTATTTT
>13|.|TRBV27|.|TRBJ1-2
CASSGSTNYGYTF
TGTGCCAGCAGCGGTAGTACTAACTATGGCTACACCTTC
>16|.|TRBV5-1|TRBD2|TRBJ2-1
CASSLGTSERDNEQFF
TGCGCCAGCAGCTTGGGAACTAGCGAGAGAGACAATGAGCAGTTCTTC
>14|once|TRBV5-5|.|TRBJ1-1
CASSNRVTNTEAFF
TGTGCCAGCAGCAACCGGGTTACGAACACTGAAGCTTTCTTT
>17|.|TRBV7-2|.|TRBJ2-1
CASSLGTPGQGYNEQFF
TGTGCCAGCAGCTTGGGCACCCCGGGACAAGGATACAATGAGCAGTTCTTC
>13|.|TRBV19|TRBD1|TRBJ1-2
CASSRTGERDYTF
TGTGCCAGTAGCCGGACAGGGGAGCGCGACTACACCTTC
>12|few|TRBV5-1|.|TRBJ1-6
CASSFGDSPLHF
TGCGCCAGCAGCTTTGGCGATTCACCCCTCCACTTT
>16|.|TRBV15|.|TRBJ1-1
CATSRRFGTSNTEAFF
TGTGCCACCAGCAGACGCTTCGGGACATCGAACACTGAAGCTTTCTTT
>14|.|TRBV11-1|.|TRBJ1-2
CASSLATETGGYTF
TGTGCCAGCAGCTTAGCAACAGAAACTGGCGGCTACACCTTC
>11|.|TRBV7-9|.|TRBJ2-5
CASSYRETQYF
TGTGCCAGCAGCTACCGTGAGACCCAGTACTTC
>13|.|TRBV12-3/TRBV12-4|.|TRBJ2-2
CASNSRGTGELFF
TGTGCCAGCAACAGTAGGGGTACCGGGGAGCTGTTTTTT
>14|.|TRBV5-8|TRBD1|TRBJ1-5
CASSLRQGYQPQHF
TGTGCCAGCAGCCTAAGACAGGGGTATCAGCCCCAGCATTTT
>15|.|TRBV6-6|.|TRBJ2-4
CASSYEALAKNIQYF
TGTGCCAGCAGTTACGAGGCCCTAGCCAAAAACATTCAGTACTTC
>14|.|TRBV6-5|TRBD1|TRBJ2-7
CASSYGTGAPEQYF
TGTGCCAGCAGTTACGGGACAGGGGCTCCGGAGCAGTACTTC
>16|.|TRBV10-2|TRBD1|TRBJ2-7
CASSESPGQMLYEQYF
TGCGCCAGCAGTGAGAGCCCGGGACAGATGCTTTACGAGCAGTACTTC
>16|.|TRBV5-6|TRBD1|TRBJ2-3
CASSRRGGSDTDTQYF
TGTGCCAGCAGCCGGCGAGGGGGCTCAGACACAGATACGCAGTATTTT
>15|.|TRBV10-3|TRBD1|TRBJ1-4
CAIRQGAGTNEKLFF
TGTGCCATCAGACAGGGGGCTGGAACTAATGAAAAACTGTTTTTT
>14|.|TRBV6-5|.|TRBJ1-5
CASSYKPQGQPQHF
TGTGCCAGCAGTTATAAGCCCCAGGGACAGCCCCAGCATTTT
>15|.|TRBV25-1|TRBD2|TRBJ2-1
CASSGSGRAANEQFF
TGTGCCAGCAGTGGTAGCGGGAGGGCCGCGAATGAGCAGTTCTTC
>15|.|TRBV5-5|TRBD2|TRBJ2-1
CASSIGLAGTNEQFF
TGTGCCAGCAGCATTGGACTAGCGGGAACCAATGAGCAGTTCTTC
>15|few|TRBV19|.|TRBJ2-4
CASSMEGIRKNIQYF
TGTGCCAGTAGTATGGAAGGGATACGCAAAAACATTCAGTACTTC
>17|.|TRBV23-1|.|TRBJ1-2
CASSRGARVRPGEGYTF
TGCGCCAGCAGTCGGGGGGCCAGAGTTAGGCCCGGGGAAGGCTACACCTTC
>14|.|TRBV29-1|TRBD1|TRBJ1-2
CSVEDGTANYGYTF
TGCAGCGTAGAAGACGGGACAGCTAACTATGGCTACACCTTC
>15|.|TRBV7-9|.|TRBJ2-2
CASSSSSLSTGELFF
TGTGCCAGCAGCTCCTCTTCCCTTAGCACCGGGGAGCTGTTTTTT
>15|.|TRBV9|TRBD1|TRBJ2-7
CASSASGTGPYEQYF
TGTGCCAGCAGCGCGTCCGGGACAGGGCCCTACGAGCAGTACTTC
>16|.|TRBV19|.|TRBJ1-3
CASRRGGSSSGNTIYF
TGTGCCAGTAGACGGGGCGGATCTAGCTCTGGAAACACCATATATTTT